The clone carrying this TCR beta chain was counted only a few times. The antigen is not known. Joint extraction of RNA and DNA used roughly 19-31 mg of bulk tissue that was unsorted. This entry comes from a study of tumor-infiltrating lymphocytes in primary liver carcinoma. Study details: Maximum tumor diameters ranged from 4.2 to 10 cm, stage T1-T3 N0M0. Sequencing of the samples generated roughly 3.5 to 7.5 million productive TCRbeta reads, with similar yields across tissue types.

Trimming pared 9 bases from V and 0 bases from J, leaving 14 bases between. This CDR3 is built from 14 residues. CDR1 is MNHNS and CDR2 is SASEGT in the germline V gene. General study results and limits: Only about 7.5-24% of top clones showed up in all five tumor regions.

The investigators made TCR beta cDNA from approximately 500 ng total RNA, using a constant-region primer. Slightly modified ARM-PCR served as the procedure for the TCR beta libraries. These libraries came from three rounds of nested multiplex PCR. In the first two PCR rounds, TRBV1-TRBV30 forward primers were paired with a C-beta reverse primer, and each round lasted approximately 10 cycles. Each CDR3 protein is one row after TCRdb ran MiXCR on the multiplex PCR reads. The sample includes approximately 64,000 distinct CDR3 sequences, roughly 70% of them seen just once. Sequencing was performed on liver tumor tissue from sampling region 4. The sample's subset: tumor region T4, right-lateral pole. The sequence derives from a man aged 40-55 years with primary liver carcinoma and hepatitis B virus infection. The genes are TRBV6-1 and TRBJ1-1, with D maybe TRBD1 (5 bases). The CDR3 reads CASRGRSMNTEAFF. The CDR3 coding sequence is TGTGCCAGTAGGGGACGGTCTATGAACACTGAAGCTTTCTTT.